This entry lists 26 T cell receptor beta chains sequenced from one sample in a study of cytomegalovirus exposure and HLA in healthy donors. 60 Vbeta and 13 Jbeta primers were used in PCR. Libraries were prepared by immunoSEQ multiplex PCR; TCRdb keeps only in-frame clonotypes and omits some of them. The sample includes some 120,000 clones, about 61% of them seen just once. Input material: PBMCs. The receptors come from a woman in her 30s in good health and CMV-seronegative.

The CDR3 here is CSVGGTGDLTGELFF. CDR3 DNA: TGCAGCGTTGGGGGGACAGGGGACCTCACCGGGGAGCTGTTTTTT. The chain couples TRBV29-1 to TRBJ2-2; the match to TRBD1 covers 10 bases. Germline-derived CDR1 and CDR2 are SQVTM and ANQGSEA. The J segment lost 4 bases and the V segment lost 4 bases, leaving 6 bases of the junction unmatched. The CDR3 runs to 15 residues.

The V call is TRBV28, the J call TRBJ2-6, with TRBD1 matching over 7 bases. Losses at the gene ends were 3 bases for V and 6 bases for J; bases not matched to a gene: 5. The germline V gene encodes CDR1 MDHEN and CDR2 SYDVKM. CDR3 length equals 15 residues. CDR3: CASSFRQGEANVLTF. In DNA form, the CDR3 reads TGTGCCAGCAGTTTCCGACAGGGTGAGGCCAACGTCCTGACTTTC. The whole variable domain, filled in from reference TRBV28 and TRBJ2-6, reads DVKVTQSSRYLVKRTGEKVFLECVQDMDHENMFWYRQDPGLGLRLIYFSYDVKMKEKGDIPEGYSVSREKKERFSLILESASTNQTSMYLCASSFRQGEANVLTFGAGSRLTVL.

This clone was counted a few times. The J gene is TRBJ1-1, the V gene TRBV7-2, with 11 bases fitting TRBD1. The germline V gene encodes CDR1 SGHTA and CDR2 FQGNSA. V was pared by 6 bases and J by 2 bases, with 8 bases of the junction left unmatched. CDR3 length equals 16 residues. The CDR3 region is CASRRGDRGANTEAFF. The CDR3 region has the DNA TGTGCCAGCAGAAGGGGGGACAGGGGGGCAAACACTGAAGCTTTCTTT.

The rearrangement joins TRBV2 to TRBJ2-4; D is ambiguous. This CDR3 is 11 amino acids long. V shed 6 bases and J shed 6 bases, with 6 bases lying between them. Germline CDR1 is SNHLY and CDR2 is FYNNEI. CDR3 sequence: CASRYRNIQYF. CDR3 sequence (DNA): TGTGCCAGCAGATACAGAAACATTCAGTACTTC.

This chain links TRBV5-1 with TRBJ2-3, with 10 positions matching TRBD2. CDR1 SGHRS and CDR2 YFSETQ come from the germline V gene. This CDR3 contains 15 residues. The ends lost 4 bases at V and 1 base at J; junction bases unmatched: 3. This CDR3 is CASSIGLAGTDTQYF. CDR3 DNA: TGCGCCAGCAGCATAGGACTAGCGGGCACAGATACGCAGTATTTT.

This clone was detected a few times. V gene TRBV5-1 combines with J gene TRBJ1-1, with D perhaps TRBD1 (5 bases). The V gene's germline CDR1 is SGHRS and CDR2 YFSETQ. CDR3 size: 15 residues. V was cut by 1 base and J by 5 bases, with 15 bases left in between. CDR3 residues: CASSLQGGMTTEAFF. CDR3 sequence (DNA): TGCGCCAGCAGCTTGCAGGGAGGGATGACGACTGAAGCTTTCTTT.

The rearrangement uses TRBV29-1 and TRBJ2-2; 7 bases are shared with TRBD1. Trimming cost V 1 base and J 6 bases; bases outside gene matches: 14. The CDR3 has 17 residues. The germline gives CDR1 SQVTM, CDR2 ANQGSEA. CDR3: CSVEASVGQRGAGELFF. The CDR3 DNA reads TGCAGCGTTGAAGCCTCCGTGGGACAGCGTGGGGCCGGGGAGCTGTTTTTT.

The chain has TRBV27 and TRBJ2-1; 9 positions agree with TRBD2. J was trimmed by 8 bases and V by 6 bases; bases with no gene match: 20. CDR1 MNHEY and CDR2 SMNVEV come from the germline V gene (reference sequence). This CDR3 comprises 18 residues. The CDR3 nucleotides read TGTGCCAGCAGCCTAAGGCCCCTACTAGCGGGCACTGTCGATGAGCAGTTCTTC. This encodes CASSLRPLLAGTVDEQFF.

This rearrangement joins TRBV6-1 to TRBJ2-1; 7 nucleotides line up with TRBD1. CDR1 and CDR2 from the germline V gene are MNHNS and SASEGT. CDR3 length: 14 residues. J was trimmed by 0 bases and V by 9 bases; bases with no gene match: 5. The DNA of the CDR3 is TGTGCCAGGGACCGGGACAGCTCCTACAATGAGCAGTTCTTC. Protein sequence: CARDRDSSYNEQFF.

V gene TRBV11-1 combines with J gene TRBJ2-3, with a tentative D call TRBD1 (6 bases). The germline V and J ends were trimmed by 3 bases and 2 bases, with 9 bases remaining between them. The CDR3 sequence is 14 residues long. CDR1 is SGHAT and CDR2 is FQDESV in the germline V gene (reference sequence). CDR3 in DNA: TGTGCCAGCAGCTTCACAGGGCCCACAGATACGCAGTATTTT. Its protein product is CASSFTGPTDTQYF.

The V gene is TRBV5-1, the J gene TRBJ2-7; possible D gene TRBD2, 6 bases. CDR3 size: 15 residues. Germline V gives CDR1 SGHRS, CDR2 YFSETQ. Trimming left V 0 bases short and J 2 bases short, with 12 bases between. The CDR3 here is CASSLAIGRPYEQYF. The CDR3 bases are TGCGCCAGCAGCTTGGCCATAGGGAGGCCCTACGAGCAGTACTTC.

There are a few counts of this clone. The V gene is TRBV7-8, the J gene TRBJ1-2; D is unresolved. Deletions cut 2 bases from V and 2 bases from J, with 9 bases between. Germline CDR1 is SGHVS and CDR2 is FQNEAQ. The CDR3 sequence is 14 residues long. The CDR3 loop reads CASSLRPRNYGYTF. The CDR3 DNA sequence: TGTGCCAGCAGCTTAAGGCCGAGGAACTATGGCTACACCTTC.

The sample holds a few counts of this clone. The J gene is TRBJ2-5, the V gene TRBV7-2, with 9 bases matching TRBD2. V was clipped by 5 bases and J by 5 bases; unmatched bases: 12. Germline V gives CDR1 SGHTA, CDR2 FQGNSA. The CDR3 sequence is 16 residues long. CDR3 sequence (DNA): TGTGCCAGCAGCCGGGGTGGCGGGAGGGCCGCGGAGACCCAGTACTTC. It codes for CASSRGGGRAAETQYF.

This clone was counted once. The rearrangement links TRBV7-9 to TRBJ2-1, with D unresolved. Germline-derived CDR1 and CDR2 are SEHNR and FQNEAQ (reference sequence). The CDR3 loop spans 12 amino acids. V lost 8 bases to trimming and J lost 4 bases, with 9 bases between them. CDR3 nucleotide sequence: TGTGCCAGCTCCGGTCAATACAATGAGCAGTTCTTC. Encoded protein: CASSGQYNEQFF.

Comment on this clone: Other DNA sequences within the sample encode an identical CDR3. The chain has TRBV11-2 and TRBJ1-1; D unresolved. Germline-derived CDR1 and CDR2 are SGHAT and FQNNGV. V lost 9 bases and J lost 0, with 14 bases in between. The CDR3 is made up of 14 amino acids. The DNA of the CDR3 is TGTGCCAGTAGCCCCGGCCAGGTGAACACTGAAGCTTTCTTT. Amino acids: CASSPGQVNTEAFF.

This clone was found once. The genes are TRBV19 and TRBJ1-1; D is perhaps TRBD1 (6 bases). CDR3 size: 15 residues. V lost 0 bases and J 1 base, leaving 9 bases between the germline ends. CDR1 is LNHDA, CDR2 SQIVND, per germline (reference sequence). The CDR3 bases are TGTGCCAGTAGTATAGACCTGGGACAGAACACTGAAGCTTTCTTT. This gives the protein CASSIDLGQNTEAFF.

The table lists this clone with a count of one. This chain joins TRBV2 and TRBJ2-1, with 7 bases that match TRBD1. V lost 6 bases, J lost 4 bases, and 3 bases stayed unmatched. This CDR3 spans 13 amino acids. Germline CDR1 is SNHLY and CDR2 is FYNNEI. In DNA form, the CDR3 reads TGTGCCAGCAGCAGACAGGGTTACAATGAGCAGTTCTTC. Encoded protein: CASSRQGYNEQFF.

This clone was observed a few times. V usage is TRBV7-2 and J usage is TRBJ2-7; TRBD2 agrees at 12 bases. Germline-derived CDR1 and CDR2 are SGHTA and FQGNSA. The CDR3 contains 15 residues. Losses at the gene ends were 6 bases for V and 1 base for J; bases not matched to a gene: 4. The CDR3 here is CASSSLAGGSYEQYF. DNA for the CDR3: TGTGCCAGCAGTTCACTAGCGGGAGGTTCCTACGAGCAGTACTTC.

This chain uses TRBV5-6 with TRBJ2-7; D might be TRBD1 (5 bases). V was pared by 1 base and J by 5 bases, with 7 bases between. This CDR3 has 12 amino acids. CDR1 SGHDT and CDR2 YYEEEE come from the germline V gene. CDR3 region: CASSLTGDEQYF. For the CDR3, the DNA is TGTGCCAGCAGCTTGACAGGCGACGAGCAGTACTTC.

The chain is built from TRBV6-1 and TRBJ2-1; 8 bases are shared with TRBD2. V lost 3 bases, J lost 6 bases, and 10 bases stayed unmatched. The CDR3 covers 16 residues. Germline CDR1 MNHNS, CDR2 SASEGT. As DNA, the CDR3 is TGTGCCAGCAGTGACCCACAGCGGGAGTCGGGCAATGAGCAGTTCTTC. It yields the protein CASSDPQRESGNEQFF.

This clone came up a few times. The rearrangement uses TRBV7-2 and TRBJ1-1; TRBD1 is a possible D gene (5 bases). The germline gives CDR1 SGHTA, CDR2 FQGNSA. The CDR3 is 14 amino acids. V was shortened by 5 bases and J by 7 bases, with 17 bases between the two germline ends. CDR3 sequence (DNA): TGTGCCAGCAGCCGGGTTGGGGGGACCTTTGAAGCTTTCTTT. Its translation is CASSRVGGTFEAFF.

The chain combines TRBV2 with TRBJ2-5, with D possibly TRBD2 on 6 matching bases. The CDR3 has 14 residues. The germline gives CDR1 SNHLY, CDR2 FYNNEI. The germline V and J ends were trimmed by 8 bases and 2 bases, with 15 bases remaining between them. CDR3 residues: CASAGPESQETQYF. For the CDR3, the DNA is TGTGCCAGCGCGGGACCCGAAAGTCAAGAGACCCAGTACTTC.

This chain connects TRBV30 to TRBJ1-1, with a tentative D call TRBD1 (5 bases). Germline V CDR1 and CDR2: GTSNPN, SVGIG (reference sequence). The V gene lost 1 base and the J gene lost 4 bases, with 13 bases spanning the gap. The CDR3 extends over 14 amino acids. The CDR3 loop is CAWSADMTFTEAFF. The CDR3 region has the DNA TGTGCCTGGAGTGCGGACATGACCTTCACTGAAGCTTTCTTT.

The chain is built from TRBV30 and TRBJ1-1; tentative D call: TRBD1 (6 bases). The CDR3 contains 15 residues. The V and J ends lost 2 bases and 1 base respectively, with 14 bases between them. CDR1 is GTSNPN, CDR2 SVGIG, per germline (reference sequence). The chain's CDR3 is CAWSFPGTPNTEAFF. For the CDR3, the DNA is TGTGCCTGGAGTTTCCCCGGGACACCGAACACTGAAGCTTTCTTT.

The chain combines TRBV9 with TRBJ2-7; tentative D call: TRBD1 (5 bases). The germline V and J ends were trimmed by 4 bases and 0 bases, with 14 bases remaining between them. Per the germline V gene, CDR1 is SGDLS and CDR2 is YYNGEE. This CDR3 has 15 residues. CDR3 protein: CASSPGQGSSYEQYF. CDR3 nucleotides: TGTGCCAGCAGCCCCGGGCAGGGTTCCTCCTACGAGCAGTACTTC.

This clone was counted a single time. The CDR3 nucleotides read TGTGCCAGCAGCTTGATGGGCGGGAGGGCCCGTCAGCAGTACTTC. The encoded protein is CASSLMGGRARQQYF. The chain couples TRBV5-8 to TRBJ2-7; the match to TRBD2 covers 9 bases. Germline V CDR1 and CDR2: SGHTS, YDEGEE. This CDR3 has 15 residues. J was trimmed by 8 bases and V by 1 base; bases with no gene match: 10.